What follows describes a single T cell receptor beta chain. What it recognizes is unknown. From the 5' RACE reads, TCRdb lists one entry per CDR3 protein and no DNA. This sample's table reports about 300,000 distinct CDR3 sequences. The CDR3 length is 15 residues. The germline CDR1 and CDR2 sequences are MNHEY and SVGEGT. The data are from a study of monozygotic twins with inflammatory bowel disease. Overall study findings and caveats: Among the T cells, different subtypes could not be distinguished. The analysis yielded no support for one strong signal or clonotype associated with IBD. IBD patients shared fewer clonotypes with other individuals than healthy twins, especially patients with disease activity signs.

Total RNA isolation used whole blood (no T cell sorting was performed). The genes are TRBV6-2 or TRBV6-3 and TRBJ2-3; without DNA, the TCRdb call of TRBD1 cannot be checked. Sequencing was done on a sample of blood. This sequence was found in a human donor with ulcerative colitis or Crohn's disease, or a healthy co-twin of an affected twin (not recorded which). CDR3 amino acids: CASSWDPEGTDTQYF.